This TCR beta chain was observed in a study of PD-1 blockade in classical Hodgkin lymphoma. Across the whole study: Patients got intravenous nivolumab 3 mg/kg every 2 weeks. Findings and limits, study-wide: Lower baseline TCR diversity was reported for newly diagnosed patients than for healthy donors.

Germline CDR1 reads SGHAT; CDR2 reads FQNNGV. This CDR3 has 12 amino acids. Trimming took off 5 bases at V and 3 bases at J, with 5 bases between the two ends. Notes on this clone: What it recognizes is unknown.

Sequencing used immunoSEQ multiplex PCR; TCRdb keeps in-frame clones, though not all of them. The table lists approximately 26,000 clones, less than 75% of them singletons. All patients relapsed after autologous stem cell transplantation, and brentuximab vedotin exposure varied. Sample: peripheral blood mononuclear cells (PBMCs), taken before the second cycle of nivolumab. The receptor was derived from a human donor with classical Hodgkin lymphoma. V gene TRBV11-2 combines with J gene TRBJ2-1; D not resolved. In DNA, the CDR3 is TGTGCCAGCAGCCCAAACTACAATGAGCAGTTCTTC. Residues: CASSPNYNEQFF.